This T cell receptor (beta chain) was captured by sequencing in a study of blood T cell repertoires in COVID-19 (dated by TCRdb to 2019 to 2021). With regard to the full study: Samples covering the acute and convalescent phases of COVID-19 were provided by collaborators in the United States, Italy and Spain. The material from the prospective study consisted of cDNA or gDNA derived from T cells, B-cell-depleted T cells, or PBMCs. A freely available public database, intended as a resource for researchers studying the immune response to SARS-CoV-2, is where the repertoires were released. Subjects who had been exposed to COVID-19, were actively infected with it, or had recovered from it provided the deeply sampled blood TCRbeta repertoires that made up the dataset. A de-identified subject ID, COVID-19 status, age in years and sex were almost always included in the sample metadata. The samples were drawn from the first 160 participants of the ongoing ImmuneRACE study and from 1,200 or so subjects provided by 6 global collaborators. Where HLA class I and class II types were available, the types were taken from metadata supplied by the sample provider, not from assay-based typing.

TCRbeta CDR3 regions were amplified from genomic DNA by means of the immunoSEQ Assay, a bias-controlled multiplex PCR. Per the authors' processing: The number of nucleated cells in each sample was estimated from the amplification of reference gene primers within the assay. Sequence reads were collapsed and filtered to measure the absolute abundance of every unique TCRbeta CDR3 rearrangement. For each sample, productive Simpson clonality was calculated as the square root of Simpson's diversity index over productive rearrangements. TCRdb took this table from immuneACCESS and kept in-frame rearrangements with V and J called. Such tables lack part of the clones; where checked against another copy, unresolved V genes explain under half of the gap, and the rest is unexplained. The V and J calls and clone size are taken from that table; D and trimming were inferred from the DNA. The sample records hundreds of thousands of clones, around 88% of which are singletons. In total, the top ten clones hold roughly 5.8% of the sample.

Collaborating institutions collected whole blood in K2EDTA tubes following their own protocols. For TCRbeta analysis, collaborators shipped samples as frozen whole blood, isolated PBMCs, or DNA extracted from either of those sample types. About this clone: No cognate antigen has been identified for it. No quality values exist for individual bases; no much larger clone is one base distant.

From the germline V gene (reference sequence), CDR1 is MNHEY and CDR2 is SMNVEV. A distance of 20 bases separates the germline ends of V and J, which lose 5 bases and 12 bases respectively. Spanning cysteine to phenylalanine, the CDR3 consists of 13 amino acids. The DNA shown is the 39-base CDR3, in frame from base 1. General study outcomes and caveats: The quantity of clinical and demographic metadata differed by source and by participant and was supplied without curation.

The source is a man at least 80 years old with acute or convalescent COVID-19. The chain is assembled from TRBV27 and TRBJ2-7; the D gene is possibly TRBD2, with 6 bases matching. The sequencing input was peripheral blood. The DNA reads as follows: TGTGCCAGCAGTCCAAGCCCCGGGACTTCGCCGTACTTC. Translated, it gives CASSPSPGTSPYF.